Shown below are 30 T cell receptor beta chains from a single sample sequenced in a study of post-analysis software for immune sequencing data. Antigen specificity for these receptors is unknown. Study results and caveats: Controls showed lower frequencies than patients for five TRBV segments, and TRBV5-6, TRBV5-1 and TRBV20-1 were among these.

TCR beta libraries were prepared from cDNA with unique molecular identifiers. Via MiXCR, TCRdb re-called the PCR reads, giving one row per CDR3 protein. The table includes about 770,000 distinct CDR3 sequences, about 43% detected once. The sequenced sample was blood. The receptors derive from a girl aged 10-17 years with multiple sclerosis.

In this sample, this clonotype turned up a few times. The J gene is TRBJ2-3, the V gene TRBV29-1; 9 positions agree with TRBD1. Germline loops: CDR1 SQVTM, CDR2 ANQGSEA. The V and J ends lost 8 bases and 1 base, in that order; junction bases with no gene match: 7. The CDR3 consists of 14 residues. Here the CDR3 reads CSSRTGEGTDTQYF. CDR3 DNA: TGCAGCTCAAGGACAGGGGAAGGCACAGATACGCAGTATTTT.

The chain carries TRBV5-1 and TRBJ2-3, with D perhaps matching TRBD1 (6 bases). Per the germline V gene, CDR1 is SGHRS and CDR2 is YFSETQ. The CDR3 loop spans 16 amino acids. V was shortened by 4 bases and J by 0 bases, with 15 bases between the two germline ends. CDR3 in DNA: TGCGCCAGCAGCAAAAAGCGGACAGCTAGCACAGATACGCAGTATTTT. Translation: CASSKKRTASTDTQYF.

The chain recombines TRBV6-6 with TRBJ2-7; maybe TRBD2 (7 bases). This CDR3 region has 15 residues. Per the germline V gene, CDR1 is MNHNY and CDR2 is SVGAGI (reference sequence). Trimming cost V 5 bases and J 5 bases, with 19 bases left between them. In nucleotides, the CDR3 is TGTGCCAGCAGTGCCCCTCTCGGGGGGCGCGACGAGCAGTACTTC. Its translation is CASSAPLGGRDEQYF.

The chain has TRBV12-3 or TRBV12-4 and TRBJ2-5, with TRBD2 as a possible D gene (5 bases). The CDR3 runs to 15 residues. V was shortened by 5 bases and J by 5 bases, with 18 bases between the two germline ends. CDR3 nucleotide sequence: TGTGCCAGCAGTACCGGACTTGGCGCGAGGGAGACCCAGTACTTC. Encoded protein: CASSTGLGARETQYF.

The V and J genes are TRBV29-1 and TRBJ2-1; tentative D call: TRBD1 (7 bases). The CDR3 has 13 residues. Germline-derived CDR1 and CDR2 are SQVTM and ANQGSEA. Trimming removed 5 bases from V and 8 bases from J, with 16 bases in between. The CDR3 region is CSVTRRGADEQFF. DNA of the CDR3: TGCAGCGTTACCCGCAGGGGGGCGGATGAGCAGTTCTTC.

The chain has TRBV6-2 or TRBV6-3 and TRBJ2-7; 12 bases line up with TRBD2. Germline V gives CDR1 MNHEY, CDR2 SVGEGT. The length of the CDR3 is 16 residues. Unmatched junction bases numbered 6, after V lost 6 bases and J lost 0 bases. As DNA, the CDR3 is TGTGCCAGCAGGACTCGACTAGCGGGAGTCTCCTACGAGCAGTACTTC. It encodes CASRTRLAGVSYEQYF.

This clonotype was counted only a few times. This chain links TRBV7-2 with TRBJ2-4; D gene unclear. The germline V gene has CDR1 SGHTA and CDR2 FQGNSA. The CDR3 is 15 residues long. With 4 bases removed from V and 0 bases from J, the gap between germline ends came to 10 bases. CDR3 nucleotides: TGTGCCAGCAGCTCCCCCCTTTTAGCCAAAAACATTCAGTACTTC. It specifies CASSSPLLAKNIQYF. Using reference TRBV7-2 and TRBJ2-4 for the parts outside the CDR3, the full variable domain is GAGVSQSPSNKVTEKGKDVELRCDPISGHTALYWYRQSLGQGLEFLIYFQGNSAPDKSGLPSDRFSAERTGGSVSTLTIQRTQQEDSAVYLCASSSPLLAKNIQYFGAGTRLSVL.

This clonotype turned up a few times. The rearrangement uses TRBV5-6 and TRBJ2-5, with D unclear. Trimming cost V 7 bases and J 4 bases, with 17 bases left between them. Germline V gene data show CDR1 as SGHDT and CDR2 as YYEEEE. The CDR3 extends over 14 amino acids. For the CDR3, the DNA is TGTGCCAGCGGCCCCTCGGGCGTGGGAGAGACCCAGTACTTC. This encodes CASGPSGVGETQYF.

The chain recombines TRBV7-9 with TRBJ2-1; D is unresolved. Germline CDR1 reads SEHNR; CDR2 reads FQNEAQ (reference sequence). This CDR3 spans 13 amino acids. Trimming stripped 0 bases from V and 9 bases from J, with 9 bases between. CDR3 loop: CASSLAVGTEQFF. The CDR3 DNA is TGTGCCAGCAGCTTAGCGGTGGGCACTGAGCAGTTCTTC.

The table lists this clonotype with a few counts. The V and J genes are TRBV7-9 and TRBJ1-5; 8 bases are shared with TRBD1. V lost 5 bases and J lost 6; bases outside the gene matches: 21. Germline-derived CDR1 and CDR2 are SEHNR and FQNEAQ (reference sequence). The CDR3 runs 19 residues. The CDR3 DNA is TGTGCCAGCAGCACAGGAGACAGGGGAGGGCTTATAAGGGGTCAGCCCCAGCATTTT. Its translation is CASSTGDRGGLIRGQPQHF.

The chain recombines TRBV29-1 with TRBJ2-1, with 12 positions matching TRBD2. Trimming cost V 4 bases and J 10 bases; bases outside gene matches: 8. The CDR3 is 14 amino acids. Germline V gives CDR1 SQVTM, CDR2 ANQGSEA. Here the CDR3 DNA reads TGCAGCGTTGGGACTAGCGGGAAATCTGGGGAGCAGTTCTTC. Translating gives CSVGTSGKSGEQFF.

CDR3 sequence reads: CASSSPGGNPNTEAFF. The CDR3 bases are TGTGCCAGCTCCTCACCAGGGGGCAATCCGAACACTGAAGCTTTCTTT. This sequence joins TRBV7-9 and TRBJ1-1; 8 bases agree with TRBD1. Germline trimming cut 8 bases from V and 1 base from J; bases unmatched to any gene: 12. Germline V gives CDR1 SEHNR, CDR2 FQNEAQ (reference sequence). CDR3 length: 16 residues. Supplemented by reference TRBV7-9 and TRBJ1-1, the full variable domain reads DTGVSQNPRHKITKRGQNVTFRCDPISEHNRLYWYRQTLGQGPEFLTYFQNEAQLEKSRLLSDRFSAERPKGSFSTLEIQRTEQGDSAMYLCASSSPGGNPNTEAFFGQGTRLTVV.

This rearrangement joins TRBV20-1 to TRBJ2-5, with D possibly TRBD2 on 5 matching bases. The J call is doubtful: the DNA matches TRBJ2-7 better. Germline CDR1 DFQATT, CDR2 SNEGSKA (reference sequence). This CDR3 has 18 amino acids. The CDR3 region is CSARGLGRGIARHYEQYF. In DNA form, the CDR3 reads TGCAGTGCTAGAGGTTTAGGACGAGGGATAGCGCGTCATTACGAGCAGTACTTC.

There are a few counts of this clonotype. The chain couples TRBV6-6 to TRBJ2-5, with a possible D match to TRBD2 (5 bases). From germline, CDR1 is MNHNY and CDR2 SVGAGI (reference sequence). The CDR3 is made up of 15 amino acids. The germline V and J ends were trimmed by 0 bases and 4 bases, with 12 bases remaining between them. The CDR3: CASSYSRVGAETQYF. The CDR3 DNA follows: TGTGCCAGCAGTTACTCGCGGGTGGGTGCAGAGACCCAGTACTTC.

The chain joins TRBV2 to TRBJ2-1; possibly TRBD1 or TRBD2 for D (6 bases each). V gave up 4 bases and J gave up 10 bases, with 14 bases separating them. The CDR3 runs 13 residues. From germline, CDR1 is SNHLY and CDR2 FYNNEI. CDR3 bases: TGTGCCAGCAGTGCAAGGGGGGTGTCGGAGCAGTTCTTC. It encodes CASSARGVSEQFF.

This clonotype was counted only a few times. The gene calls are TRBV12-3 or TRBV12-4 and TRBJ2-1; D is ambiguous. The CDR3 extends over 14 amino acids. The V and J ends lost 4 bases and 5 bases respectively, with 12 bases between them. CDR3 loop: CASSSTTANNEQFF. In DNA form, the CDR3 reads TGTGCCAGCAGTTCCACGACTGCAAACAATGAGCAGTTCTTC.

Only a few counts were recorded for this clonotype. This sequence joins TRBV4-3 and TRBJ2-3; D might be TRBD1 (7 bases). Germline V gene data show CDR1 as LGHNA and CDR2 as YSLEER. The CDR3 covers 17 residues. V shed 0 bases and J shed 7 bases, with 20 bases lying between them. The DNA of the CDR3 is TGCGCCAGCAGCCAAGAGGCGCAGGGGGGATTCGGAAATACGCAGTATTTT. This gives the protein CASSQEAQGGFGNTQYF.

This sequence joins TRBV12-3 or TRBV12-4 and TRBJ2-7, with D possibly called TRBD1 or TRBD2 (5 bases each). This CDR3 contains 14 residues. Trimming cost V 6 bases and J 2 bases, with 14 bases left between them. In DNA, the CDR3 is TGTGCCAGCAGCCCTGGACGGGGCCCCTACGAGCAGTACTTC. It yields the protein CASSPGRGPYEQYF.

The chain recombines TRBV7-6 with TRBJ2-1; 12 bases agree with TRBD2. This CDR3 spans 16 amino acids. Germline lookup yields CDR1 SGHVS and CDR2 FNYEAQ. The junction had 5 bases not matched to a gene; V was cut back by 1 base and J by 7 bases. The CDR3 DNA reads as TGTGCCAGCAGCTTAGGGTCTAGCGGGAGGGTAAATGAGCAGTTCTTC. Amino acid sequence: CASSLGSSGRVNEQFF. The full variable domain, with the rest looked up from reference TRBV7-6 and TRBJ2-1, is GAGVSQSPRYKVTKRGQDVALRCDPISGHVSLYWYRQALGQGPEFLTYFNYEAQQDKSGLPNDRFSAERPEGSISTLTIQRTEQRDSAMYRCASSLGSSGRVNEQFFGPGTRLTVL.

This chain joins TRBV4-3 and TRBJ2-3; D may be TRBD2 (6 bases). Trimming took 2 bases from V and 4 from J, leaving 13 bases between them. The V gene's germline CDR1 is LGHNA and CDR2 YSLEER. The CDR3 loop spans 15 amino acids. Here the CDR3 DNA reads TGCGCCAGCAGCCAACCCGGGACTCCACCAGATACGCAGTATTTT. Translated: CASSQPGTPPDTQYF.

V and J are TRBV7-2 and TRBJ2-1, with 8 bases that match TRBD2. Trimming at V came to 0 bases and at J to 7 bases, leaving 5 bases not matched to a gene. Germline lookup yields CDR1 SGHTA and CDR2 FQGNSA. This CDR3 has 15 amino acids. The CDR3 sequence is CASSLAAGAMNEQFF. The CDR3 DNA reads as TGTGCCAGCAGCTTAGCAGCGGGAGCAATGAATGAGCAGTTCTTC.

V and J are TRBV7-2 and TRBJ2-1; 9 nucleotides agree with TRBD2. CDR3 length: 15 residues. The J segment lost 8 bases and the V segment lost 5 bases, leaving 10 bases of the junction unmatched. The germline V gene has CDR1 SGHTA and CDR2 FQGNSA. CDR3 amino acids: CASSESGTSPDEQFF. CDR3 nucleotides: TGTGCCAGCAGCGAATCCGGGACTAGCCCCGATGAGCAGTTCTTC.

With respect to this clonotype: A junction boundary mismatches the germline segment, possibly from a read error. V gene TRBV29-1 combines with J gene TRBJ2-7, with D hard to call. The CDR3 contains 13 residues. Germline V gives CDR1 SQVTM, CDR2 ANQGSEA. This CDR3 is CSVEARGTYKQYF. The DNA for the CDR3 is TGCAGCGTTGAAGCCCGAGGCACCTACAAGCAGTACTTC.

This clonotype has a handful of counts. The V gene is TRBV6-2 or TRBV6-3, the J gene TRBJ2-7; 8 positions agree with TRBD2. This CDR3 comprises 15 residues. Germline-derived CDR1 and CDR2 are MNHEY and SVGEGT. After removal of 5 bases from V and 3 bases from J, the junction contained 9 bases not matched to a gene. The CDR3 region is CASSDPAGTSYEQYF. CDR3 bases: TGTGCCAGCAGTGATCCCGCGGGGACTAGCTACGAGCAGTACTTC.

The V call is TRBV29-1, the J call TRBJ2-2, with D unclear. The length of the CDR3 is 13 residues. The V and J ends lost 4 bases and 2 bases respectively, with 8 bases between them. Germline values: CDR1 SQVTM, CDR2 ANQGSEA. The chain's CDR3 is CSVATGNTGELFF. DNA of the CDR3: TGCAGCGTTGCAACGGGTAACACCGGGGAGCTGTTTTTT.

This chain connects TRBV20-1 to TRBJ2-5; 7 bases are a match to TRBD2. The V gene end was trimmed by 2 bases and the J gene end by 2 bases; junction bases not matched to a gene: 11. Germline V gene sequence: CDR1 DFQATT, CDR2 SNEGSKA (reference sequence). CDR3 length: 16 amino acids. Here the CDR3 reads CSARSGLAAYQETQYF. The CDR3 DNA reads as TGCAGTGCTAGAAGCGGTCTAGCGGCCTATCAAGAGACCCAGTACTTC.

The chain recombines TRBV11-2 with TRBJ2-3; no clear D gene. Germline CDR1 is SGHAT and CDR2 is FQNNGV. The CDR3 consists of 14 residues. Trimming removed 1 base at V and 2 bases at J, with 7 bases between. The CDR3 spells CASSLVSLTDTQYF. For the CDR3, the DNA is TGTGCCAGCAGCTTAGTCAGTCTCACAGATACGCAGTATTTT.

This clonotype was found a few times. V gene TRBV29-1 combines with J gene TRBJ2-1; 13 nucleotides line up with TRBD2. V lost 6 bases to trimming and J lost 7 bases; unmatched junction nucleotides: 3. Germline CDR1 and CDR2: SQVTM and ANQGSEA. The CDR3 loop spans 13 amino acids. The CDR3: CSVGTSGKNEQFF. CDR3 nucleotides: TGCAGCGTCGGGACTAGCGGGAAAAATGAGCAGTTCTTC.

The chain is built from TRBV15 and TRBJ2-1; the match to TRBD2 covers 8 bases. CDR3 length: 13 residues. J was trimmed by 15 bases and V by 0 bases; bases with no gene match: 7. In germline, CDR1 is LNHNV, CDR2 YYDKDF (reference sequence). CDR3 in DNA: TGTGCCACCAGCAGAGATTTCGGTGCGGGAGGGTTCTTC. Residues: CATSRDFGAGGFF.

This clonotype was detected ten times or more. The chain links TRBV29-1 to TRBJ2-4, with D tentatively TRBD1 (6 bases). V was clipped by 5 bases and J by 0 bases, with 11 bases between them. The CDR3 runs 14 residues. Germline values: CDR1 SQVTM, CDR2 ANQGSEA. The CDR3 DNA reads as TGCAGCGTTACAGGGCCCCTAGCCAAAAACATTCAGTACTTC. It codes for CSVTGPLAKNIQYF.